Presented here are 20 T cell receptor beta chains from one specimen sequenced in a study of blood T cell repertoires in COVID-19. The repertoire was sequenced with immunoSEQ multiplex PCR; TCRdb's copy has only in-frame clones and lacks some. This sample has about 240,000 clones, with around 81% found just once. The specimen sequenced was peripheral blood. The receptor set was obtained from a woman older than 75 with COVID-19, enrolled during active disease.

The rearrangement uses TRBV9 and TRBJ1-2; possible D gene TRBD1, 5 bases. Germline V gene sequence: CDR1 SGDLS, CDR2 YYNGEE. The CDR3 is 12 amino acids. V was cut by 4 bases and J by 4 bases, with 8 bases left in between. CDR3 sequence reads: CASSQGPYGYTF. In DNA form, the CDR3 reads TGTGCCAGCAGCCAGGGCCCCTATGGCTACACCTTC.

The chain is built from TRBV28 and TRBJ1-6; no firm D call. The CDR3 has 15 residues. Per the germline V gene, CDR1 is MDHEN and CDR2 is SYDVKM. With 5 bases removed from V and 6 bases from J, the gap between germline ends came to 14 bases. The chain's CDR3 is CASSPVIPTNSPLHF. CDR3 DNA: TGTGCCAGCAGTCCGGTCATCCCTACTAATTCACCCCTCCACTTT.

This clone was observed a single time. This chain uses TRBV7-3 with TRBJ2-5; 10 bases are a match to TRBD1. CDR1 is SGHTA and CDR2 is FQGTGA in the germline V gene. The V and J ends lost 6 bases and 5 bases, in that order; junction bases with no gene match: 6. This CDR3 has 14 amino acids. The CDR3 nucleotides read TGTGCCAGCAGTTCCGACAGGGGGCTTGAGACCCAGTACTTC. It codes for CASSSDRGLETQYF.

The chain has TRBV5-1 and TRBJ1-1; D is undetermined. This CDR3 region has 13 residues. From germline, CDR1 is SGHRS and CDR2 YFSETQ. V lost 3 bases and J 1 base, leaving 7 bases between the germline ends. This chain's CDR3 is CASSSPGNTEAFF. DNA of the CDR3: TGCGCCAGCAGCTCCCCAGGGAACACTGAAGCTTTCTTT.

The chain combines TRBV28 with TRBJ1-6, with TRBD1 matching 10 bases. V dropped 2 bases and J dropped 7; count of bases not matched to a gene: 8. This CDR3 is 17 amino acids long. In germline, CDR1 is MDHEN, CDR2 SYDVKM. The CDR3 nucleotides read TGTGCCAGCAGTTTAGGTGGACAGGGGGTGCGGAATTCACCCCTCCACTTT. Amino acid sequence: CASSLGGQGVRNSPLHF. Full variable domain (rest looked up from reference TRBV28 and TRBJ1-6): DVKVTQSSRYLVKRTGEKVFLECVQDMDHENMFWYRQDPGLGLRLIYFSYDVKMKEKGDIPEGYSVSREKKERFSLILESASTNQTSMYLCASSLGGQGVRNSPLHFGNGTRLTVT.

V and J are TRBV28 and TRBJ1-2; D is undetermined. The V gene lost 7 bases and the J gene lost 3 bases, with 6 bases spanning the gap. Per the germline V gene, CDR1 is MDHEN and CDR2 is SYDVKM. The CDR3 loop spans 11 amino acids. The CDR3, as DNA: TGTGCCAGCACGTCTCACTATGGCTACACCTTC. It is translated as CASTSHYGYTF.

The chain employs TRBV6-5 and TRBJ2-3; D not resolved. Trimming removed 4 bases from V and 5 bases from J, with 4 bases in between. Germline lookup yields CDR1 MNHEY and CDR2 SVGAGI. The CDR3 runs 11 residues. The CDR3 nucleotides read TGTGCCAGCAGTTCACTAGATACGCAGTATTTT. Its translation: CASSSLDTQYF.

The rearrangement uses TRBV18 and TRBJ2-4; D unclear. Trimming cost V 0 bases and J 0 bases, with 12 bases left between them. The CDR3 sequence is 17 residues long. Germline loops: CDR1 KGHSH, CDR2 LQKENI. CDR3 sequence (DNA): TGTGCCAGCTCACCACCACAACAGCTTTTAGCCAAAAACATTCAGTACTTC. This gives the protein CASSPPQQLLAKNIQYF.

The chain joins TRBV7-9 to TRBJ1-1; 11 bases align to TRBD1. Germline V gene data show CDR1 as SEHNR and CDR2 as FQNEAQ (reference sequence). The CDR3 length is 16 residues. The V and J ends lost 2 bases and 6 bases, in that order; junction bases with no gene match: 8. In DNA, the CDR3 is TGTGCCAGCAGCTTAAGTGGGACAGGGGGACTGGCTGAAGCTTTCTTT. Protein: CASSLSGTGGLAEAFF. Drawing the rest from reference TRBV7-9 and TRBJ1-1, the complete variable domain is DTGVSQNPRHKITKRGQNVTFRCDPISEHNRLYWYRQTLGQGPEFLTYFQNEAQLEKSRLLSDRFSAERPKGSFSTLEIQRTEQGDSAMYLCASSLSGTGGLAEAFFGQGTRLTVV.

This clone was recorded a few times. CDR3 in DNA: TGCGCCAGCAGCCGTGGACAGGAGGGCACTGAAGCTTTCTTT. This gives the protein CASSRGQEGTEAFF. This chain joins TRBV4-1 and TRBJ1-1, with 7 bases that match TRBD1. J gave up 4 bases and V 4 bases, and 6 bases lay outside the gene matches. CDR3 length: 14 residues. Germline loops: CDR1 MGHRA, CDR2 YSYEKL.

This clone was picked up a small number of times. This rearrangement joins TRBV5-1 to TRBJ1-1; D unclear. The germline gives CDR1 SGHRS, CDR2 YFSETQ. The CDR3 extends over 14 amino acids. V lost 4 bases and J 3 bases, leaving 13 bases between the germline ends. CDR3 in amino acids: CASSPRVADTEAFF. In DNA form, the CDR3 reads TGCGCCAGCAGCCCCCGGGTCGCGGACACTGAAGCTTTCTTT.

This clone was seen at least ten times. The gene calls are TRBV6-5 and TRBJ2-3; TRBD2 matches at 15 bases. The CDR3 has 16 amino acids. The J segment lost 7 bases and the V segment lost 0 bases, leaving 2 bases of the junction unmatched. Looked up from germline, CDR1 is MNHEY and CDR2 is SVGAGI. The CDR3 reads CASSYSGLAGGNTQYF. The CDR3 coding sequence is TGTGCCAGCAGTTACTCGGGACTAGCGGGAGGAAATACGCAGTATTTT.

This clone occurred once. The rearrangement uses TRBV7-2 and TRBJ2-5; tentatively, D is TRBD2 (5 bases). From germline, CDR1 is SGHTA and CDR2 FQGNSA. The CDR3 contains 13 residues. Trimming removed 3 bases from V and 4 bases from J, with 9 bases in between. The DNA of the CDR3 is TGTGCCAGCAGCTTCGGGGTCACAGAGACCCAGTACTTC. This translates into CASSFGVTETQYF. Filled out from reference TRBV7-2 and TRBJ2-5, the complete variable domain reads GAGVSQSPSNKVTEKGKDVELRCDPISGHTALYWYRQSLGQGLEFLIYFQGNSAPDKSGLPSDRFSAERTGGSVSTLTIQRTQQEDSAVYLCASSFGVTETQYFGPGTRLLVL.

The chain couples TRBV18 to TRBJ1-2; TRBD1 is a possible D gene (6 bases). CDR1 is KGHSH, CDR2 LQKENI, per germline. Deletions cut 7 bases from V and 0 bases from J, with 15 bases between. The CDR3 has 15 residues. CDR3 residues: CASFTPGQANYGYTF. CDR3 DNA: TGTGCCAGCTTCACCCCGGGACAAGCTAACTATGGCTACACCTTC.

The genes are TRBV19 and TRBJ1-1; 7 positions match TRBD1. Germline CDR1 LNHDA, CDR2 SQIVND (reference sequence). The V and J ends lost 6 bases and 4 bases, in that order; junction bases with no gene match: 8. CDR3 length: 14 residues. The CDR3 loop is CASSVQGRGTEAFF. CDR3 nucleotides: TGTGCCAGTAGCGTACAGGGGCGGGGCACTGAAGCTTTCTTT.

The chain joins TRBV11-2 to TRBJ2-1; 10 nucleotides match TRBD2. Looked up from germline, CDR1 is SGHAT and CDR2 is FQNNGV. The CDR3 spans 15 residues. J was trimmed by 7 bases and V by 1 base; bases with no gene match: 4. CDR3: CASSLGSSGGNEQFF. CDR3 coding DNA: TGTGCCAGCAGCTTAGGGTCTAGCGGGGGAAATGAGCAGTTCTTC.

The chain uses TRBV5-1 and TRBJ2-3; perhaps TRBD2 as D (6 bases). The CDR3 is 16 residues long. The germline CDR1 and CDR2 sequences are SGHRS and YFSETQ. V lost 4 bases and J 2 bases, leaving 17 bases between the germline ends. The CDR3 DNA follows: TGCGCCAGCAGCAGGGGACTCCCCCGGACCACAGATACGCAGTATTTT. It codes for CASSRGLPRTTDTQYF.

This chain connects TRBV7-2 to TRBJ2-6, with 8 bases identical to TRBD1. Germline CDR1 SGHTA, CDR2 FQGNSA. The junction had 7 bases not matched to a gene; V was cut back by 5 bases and J by 1 base. This CDR3 is built from 17 residues. The CDR3: CASSPGQGYSGANVLTF. The CDR3 nucleotides read TGTGCCAGCAGCCCAGGACAGGGCTATTCTGGGGCCAACGTCCTGACTTTC.

The chain couples TRBV30 to TRBJ1-4; the D is unclear. The CDR3 has 13 amino acids. CDR1 and CDR2 (germline): GTSNPN, SVGIG (reference sequence). V was clipped by 2 bases and J by 8 bases, with 12 bases between them. The CDR3 reads CAWSIWPPEKLFF. The CDR3, as DNA: TGTGCCTGGAGTATTTGGCCACCGGAAAAACTGTTTTTT.

This clone was recorded only once. The CDR3 DNA is TGTGCCAGCTCACTATGGGACTTGGGGAGCAATCAGCCCCAGCATTTT. Amino acids: CASSLWDLGSNQPQHF. The chain is built from TRBV18 and TRBJ1-5; tentative D call: TRBD1 (5 bases). The V end lost 4 bases, the J end lost 1 base, and 14 bases lay between the germline ends. Germline V gene data show CDR1 as KGHSH and CDR2 as LQKENI. The CDR3 has 16 amino acids.